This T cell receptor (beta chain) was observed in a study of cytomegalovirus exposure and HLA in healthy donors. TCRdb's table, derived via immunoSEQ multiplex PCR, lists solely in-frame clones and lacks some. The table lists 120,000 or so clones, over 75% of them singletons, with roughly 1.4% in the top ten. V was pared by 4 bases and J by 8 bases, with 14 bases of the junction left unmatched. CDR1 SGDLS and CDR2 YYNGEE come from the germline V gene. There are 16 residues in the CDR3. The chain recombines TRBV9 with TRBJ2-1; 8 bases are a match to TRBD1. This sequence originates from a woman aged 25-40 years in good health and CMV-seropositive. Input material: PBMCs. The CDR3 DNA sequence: TGTGCCAGCAGCCTCAGGACAGGGCCCCAGGTTGATGAGCAGTTCTTC. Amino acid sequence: CASSLRTGPQVDEQFF.